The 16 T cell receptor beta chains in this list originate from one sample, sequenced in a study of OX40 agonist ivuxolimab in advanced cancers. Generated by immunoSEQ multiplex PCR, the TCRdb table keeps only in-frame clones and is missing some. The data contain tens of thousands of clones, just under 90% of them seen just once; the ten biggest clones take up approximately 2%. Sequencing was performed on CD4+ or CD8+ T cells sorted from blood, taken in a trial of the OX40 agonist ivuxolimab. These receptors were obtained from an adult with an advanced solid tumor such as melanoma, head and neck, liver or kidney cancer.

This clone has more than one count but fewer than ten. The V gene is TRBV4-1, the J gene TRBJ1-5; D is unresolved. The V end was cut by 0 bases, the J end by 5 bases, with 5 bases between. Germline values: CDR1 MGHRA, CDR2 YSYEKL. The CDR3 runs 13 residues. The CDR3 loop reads CASSQDGDQPQHF. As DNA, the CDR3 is TGCGCCAGCAGCCAAGATGGGGATCAGCCCCAGCATTTT.

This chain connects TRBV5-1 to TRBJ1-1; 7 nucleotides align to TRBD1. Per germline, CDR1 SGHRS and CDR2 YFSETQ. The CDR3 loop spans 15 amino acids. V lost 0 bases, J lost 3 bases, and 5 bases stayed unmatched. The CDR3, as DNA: TGCGCCAGCAGCTTGGCCCCAGGGGGTCACACTGAAGCTTTCTTT. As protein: CASSLAPGGHTEAFF. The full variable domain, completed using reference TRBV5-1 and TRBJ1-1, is KAGVTQTPRYLIKTRGQQVTLSCSPISGHRSVSWYQQTPGQGLQFLFEYFSETQRNKGNFPGRFSGRQFSNSRSEMNVSTLELGDSALYLCASSLAPGGHTEAFFGQGTRLTVV.

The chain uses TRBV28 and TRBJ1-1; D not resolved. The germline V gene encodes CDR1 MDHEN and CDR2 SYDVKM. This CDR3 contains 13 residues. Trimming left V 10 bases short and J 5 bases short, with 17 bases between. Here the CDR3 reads CATMQAGVTEAFF. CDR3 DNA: TGTGCCACGATGCAAGCTGGGGTAACTGAAGCTTTCTTT.

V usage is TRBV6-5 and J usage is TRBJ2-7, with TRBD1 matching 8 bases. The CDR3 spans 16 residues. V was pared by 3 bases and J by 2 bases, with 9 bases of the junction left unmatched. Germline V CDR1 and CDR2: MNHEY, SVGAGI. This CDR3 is CASSYSGRTGTYEQYF. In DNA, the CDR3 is TGTGCCAGCAGTTATTCCGGTAGGACAGGGACCTACGAGCAGTACTTC.

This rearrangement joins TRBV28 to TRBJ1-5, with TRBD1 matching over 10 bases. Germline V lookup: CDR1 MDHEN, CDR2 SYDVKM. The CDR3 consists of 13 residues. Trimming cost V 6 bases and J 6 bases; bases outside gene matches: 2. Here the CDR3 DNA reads TGTGCCAGCAGGACAGGGGGCAGTCAGCCCCAGCATTTT. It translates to CASRTGGSQPQHF.

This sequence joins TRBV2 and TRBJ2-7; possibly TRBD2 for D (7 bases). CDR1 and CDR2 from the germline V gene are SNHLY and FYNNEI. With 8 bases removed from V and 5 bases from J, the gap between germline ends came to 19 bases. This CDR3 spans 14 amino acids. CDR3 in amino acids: CASGWGRAGNEQYF. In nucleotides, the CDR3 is TGTGCCAGCGGTTGGGGGCGAGCGGGAAACGAGCAGTACTTC.

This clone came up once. The CDR3 bases are TGCGCCAGCAGCTTGGACCTAAATACGCAGTATTTT. Translated: CASSLDLNTQYF. The chain links TRBV5-1 to TRBJ2-3, with D unclear. The V gene's germline CDR1 is SGHRS and CDR2 YFSETQ. V was shortened by 0 bases and J by 7 bases, with 6 bases between the two germline ends. The CDR3 sequence is 12 residues long.

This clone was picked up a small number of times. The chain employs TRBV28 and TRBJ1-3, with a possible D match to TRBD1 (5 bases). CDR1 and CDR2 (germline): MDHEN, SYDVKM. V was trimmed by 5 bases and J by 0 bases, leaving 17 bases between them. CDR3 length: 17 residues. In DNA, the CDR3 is TGTGCCAGCAGTCTATATGGGGGGATACTCTCTGGAAACACCATATATTTT. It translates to CASSLYGGILSGNTIYF.

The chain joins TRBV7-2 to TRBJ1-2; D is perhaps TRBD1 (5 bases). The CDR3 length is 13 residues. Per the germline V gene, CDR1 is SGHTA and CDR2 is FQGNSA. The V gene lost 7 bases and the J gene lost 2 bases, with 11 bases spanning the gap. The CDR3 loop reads CASTDNRNYGYTF. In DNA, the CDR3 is TGTGCCAGCACGGACAACAGAAACTATGGCTACACCTTC.

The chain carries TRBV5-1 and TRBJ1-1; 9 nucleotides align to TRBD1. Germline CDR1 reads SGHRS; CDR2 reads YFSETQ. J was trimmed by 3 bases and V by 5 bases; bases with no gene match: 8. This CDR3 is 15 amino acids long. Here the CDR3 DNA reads TGCGCCAGCAGGCCTGGGGACAGGGCGGACACTGAAGCTTTCTTT. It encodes CASRPGDRADTEAFF. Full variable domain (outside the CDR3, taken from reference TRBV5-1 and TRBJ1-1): KAGVTQTPRYLIKTRGQQVTLSCSPISGHRSVSWYQQTPGQGLQFLFEYFSETQRNKGNFPGRFSGRQFSNSRSEMNVSTLELGDSALYLCASRPGDRADTEAFFGQGTRLTVV.

CDR3 loop: CASTRDRVNQPQHF. The CDR3 bases are TGTGCCAGTACGCGGGACAGGGTCAATCAGCCCCAGCATTTT. This chain uses TRBV2 with TRBJ1-5, with 9 bases identical to TRBD1. The V segment lost 9 bases and the J segment 3 bases; nucleotides outside the gene matches: 6. The germline V gene encodes CDR1 SNHLY and CDR2 FYNNEI. The CDR3 covers 14 residues.

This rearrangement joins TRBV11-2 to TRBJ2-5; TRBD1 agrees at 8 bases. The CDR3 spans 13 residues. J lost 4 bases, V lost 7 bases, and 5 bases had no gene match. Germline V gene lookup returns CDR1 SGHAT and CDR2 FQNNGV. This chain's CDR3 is CASNPGQGETQYF. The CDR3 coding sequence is TGTGCCAGCAACCCCGGACAGGGAGAGACCCAGTACTTC.

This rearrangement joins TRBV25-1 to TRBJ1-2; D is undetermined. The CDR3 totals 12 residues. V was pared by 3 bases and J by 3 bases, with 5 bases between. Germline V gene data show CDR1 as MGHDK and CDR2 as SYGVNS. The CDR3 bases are TGTGCCAGCAGTGATTTCTACTATGGCTACACCTTC. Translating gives CASSDFYYGYTF.

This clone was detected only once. This CDR3 reads CASSEAGTSEFLDEQFF. The CDR3 DNA reads as TGTGCCAGCAGTGAAGCCGGGACTAGCGAGTTTCTTGATGAGCAGTTCTTC. V usage is TRBV28 and J usage is TRBJ2-1; 10 bases fit TRBD2. The trim removed 5 bases at V and 8 bases at J, leaving 15 bases unmatched. This CDR3 contains 17 residues. The germline CDR1 and CDR2 sequences are MDHEN and SYDVKM. Filled out from reference TRBV28 and TRBJ2-1, the complete variable domain reads DVKVTQSSRYLVKRTGEKVFLECVQDMDHENMFWYRQDPGLGLRLIYFSYDVKMKEKGDIPEGYSVSREKKERFSLILESASTNQTSMYLCASSEAGTSEFLDEQFFGPGTRLTVL.

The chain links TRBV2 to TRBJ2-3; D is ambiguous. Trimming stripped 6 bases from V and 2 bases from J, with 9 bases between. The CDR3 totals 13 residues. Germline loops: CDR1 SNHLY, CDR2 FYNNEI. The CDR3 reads CASRGQVTDTQYF. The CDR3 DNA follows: TGTGCCAGCAGAGGGCAGGTCACAGATACGCAGTATTTT.

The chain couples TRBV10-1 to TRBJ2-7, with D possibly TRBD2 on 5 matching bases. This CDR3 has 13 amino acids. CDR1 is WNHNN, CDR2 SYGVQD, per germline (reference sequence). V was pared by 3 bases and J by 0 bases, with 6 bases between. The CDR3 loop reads CASSEGGSYEQYF. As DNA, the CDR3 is TGCGCCAGCAGTGAAGGAGGCTCCTACGAGCAGTACTTC.